Each of the 31 T cell receptor beta chains below was sequenced from the same sample in a study of T cell repertoires in cytomegalovirus infection. Each CDR3 protein gets one entry after TCRdb re-called the reads with MiXCR. The sample carries hundreds of thousands of distinct CDR3 sequences, 24% recorded once. The sample taken for sequencing was CD8+ T cells from PBMCs. These receptors came from a human donor in good health (CMV status not recorded). Some clones in this sample may be carry-over from other donors' samples.

The chain couples TRBV19 to TRBJ2-1; 7 bases map to TRBD2. Germline V gene sequence: CDR1 LNHDA, CDR2 SQIVND (reference sequence). This CDR3 contains 15 residues. The V and J ends lost 2 bases and 5 bases, in that order; junction bases with no gene match: 6. CDR3 protein: CASSICAGEHNEQFF. The CDR3 DNA reads TGTGCCAGTAGTATATGCGCGGGGGAGCACAATGAGCAGTTCTTC.

This clonotype has at least ten counts. The chain employs TRBV7-6 and TRBJ2-7, with D perhaps matching TRBD2 (6 bases). Germline assignment: CDR1 SGHVS and CDR2 FNYEAQ. The V and J ends lost 3 bases and 7 bases respectively, with 19 bases between them. This CDR3 spans 15 amino acids. The CDR3: CASSLTRGPREEQYF. The DNA of the CDR3 is TGTGCCAGCAGCTTGACGCGGGGCCCGCGAGAAGAGCAGTACTTC.

This clonotype was seen a few times. This rearrangement joins TRBV6-5 to TRBJ1-3; tentatively, D is TRBD1 (5 bases). V was shortened by 0 bases and J by 1 base, with 10 bases between the two germline ends. Germline V gives CDR1 MNHEY, CDR2 SVGAGI. This CDR3 comprises 16 residues. The CDR3 is CASSYSTGDSGNTIYF. CDR3 DNA sequence: TGTGCCAGCAGTTACTCGACGGGGGATTCTGGAAACACCATATATTTT.

This clonotype has ten or more counts. The chain recombines TRBV7-8 with TRBJ2-7, with 10 bases identical to TRBD1. After removal of 6 bases from V and 5 bases from J, the junction contained 7 bases not matched to a gene. This CDR3 has 14 amino acids. Germline loops: CDR1 SGHVS, CDR2 FQNEAQ. DNA of the CDR3: TGTGCCAGCAGTCCCGGGACAGGGGTCCACGAGCAGTACTTC. Amino acids: CASSPGTGVHEQYF.

V and J are TRBV6-2 or TRBV6-3 and TRBJ2-3, with 9 positions matching TRBD2. In germline, CDR1 is MNHEY, CDR2 SVGEGT. The CDR3 totals 15 residues. Trimming took 2 bases from V and 2 from J; bases not matched to a gene: 2. The CDR3 spells CASSYGTSPTDTQYF. The CDR3 DNA is TGTGCCAGCAGTTACGGGACTAGCCCCACAGATACGCAGTATTTT.

On this clonotype: This may be a read error, as it is one base from a much larger clone. V is TRBV12-5 and J is TRBJ2-5, with a tentative D call TRBD2 (6 bases). Germline loops: CDR1 LGHNT, CDR2 FRNRAP. V lost 5 bases, J lost 0 bases, and 10 bases lay in between. The CDR3 runs to 14 residues. The chain's CDR3 is CASGPEGNQETQYF. The DNA of the CDR3 is TGTGCTAGTGGTCCGGAGGGGAACCAAGAGACCCAGTACTTC.

This clonotype was counted ten times or more. The V gene is TRBV19, the J gene TRBJ2-2; D is uncertain. In germline, CDR1 is LNHDA, CDR2 SQIVND (reference sequence). With 9 bases removed from V and 3 bases from J, the gap between germline ends came to 11 bases. CDR3 size: 13 residues. This CDR3 reads CASLLWDTGELFF. For the CDR3, the DNA is TGTGCCAGCTTACTCTGGGACACCGGGGAGCTGTTTTTT.

The rearrangement uses TRBV18 and TRBJ2-2; TRBD1 might be the D (7 bases). The CDR3 consists of 14 residues. Germline CDR1 and CDR2: KGHSH and LQKENI. V was trimmed by 2 bases and J by 7 bases, leaving 11 bases between them. The CDR3 bases are TGTGCCAGCTCACCAGGAGGGGGCCACGGGGAGCTGTTTTTT. This codes for CASSPGGGHGELFF.

This clonotype was recorded a few times. The gene calls are TRBV2 and TRBJ1-4; D remains ambiguous. The CDR3 length is 14 residues. Germline CDR1 SNHLY, CDR2 FYNNEI. The V gene lost 5 bases and the J gene lost 0 bases, with 7 bases spanning the gap. Here the CDR3 DNA reads TGTGCCAGCAGTTCGCGCGCAACTAATGAAAAACTGTTTTTT. This gives the protein CASSSRATNEKLFF.

This rearrangement joins TRBV5-6 to TRBJ1-6; D is perhaps TRBD1 (6 bases). The CDR3 is 16 amino acids. Germline CDR1 and CDR2: SGHDT and YYEEEE. V lost 0 bases, J lost 10 bases, and 17 bases lay in between. The CDR3 sequence: CASSLAEGGEGSPLHF. In nucleotides, the CDR3 is TGTGCCAGCAGCTTGGCCGAGGGGGGCGAAGGATCACCCCTCCACTTT.

The V gene is TRBV29-1, the J gene TRBJ1-1; D is possibly TRBD1 (6 bases). CDR3 length equals 14 residues. The germline gives CDR1 SQVTM, CDR2 ANQGSEA. The ends were cut back, 0 bases at V and 4 bases at J, with 12 bases in the middle. The CDR3 here is CSVEEGTGFTEAFF. DNA for the CDR3: TGCAGCGTTGAAGAAGGTACAGGGTTCACTGAAGCTTTCTTT.

The CDR3 spells CASSDPGRGQPKGGYNEQFF. For the CDR3, the DNA is TGTGCCAGCAGCGACCCGGGACGCGGCCAGCCAAAAGGGGGGTACAATGAGCAGTTCTTC. This chain uses TRBV9 with TRBJ2-1; D might be TRBD1 or TRBD2, each matching 6 bases. The CDR3 sequence is 20 residues long. CDR1 SGDLS and CDR2 YYNGEE come from the germline V gene. V shed 3 bases and J shed 4 bases, with 29 bases lying between them.

This clonotype was recorded at least ten times. This sequence joins TRBV19 and TRBJ1-5; D gene ambiguous. Trimming removed 1 base at V and 3 bases at J, with 7 bases between. This CDR3 is built from 14 residues. CDR1 and CDR2 from the germline V gene are LNHDA and SQIVND (reference sequence). CDR3: CASSIVGLNQPQHF. CDR3 in DNA: TGTGCCAGTAGTATAGTCGGCCTCAATCAGCCCCAGCATTTT.

This clonotype turned up a few times. This chain links TRBV29-1 with TRBJ2-5; TRBD1 matches 12 bases. The CDR3 extends over 14 amino acids. V dropped 7 bases and J dropped 4; count of bases not matched to a gene: 7. Germline assignment: CDR1 SQVTM and CDR2 ANQGSEA. This chain's CDR3 is CSAHRGQGAETQYF. CDR3 DNA sequence: TGCAGCGCCCACCGGGGACAGGGGGCAGAGACCCAGTACTTC.

This clonotype was seen only a few times. The chain links TRBV6-1 to TRBJ1-2, with a possible D match to TRBD1 (5 bases). Germline CDR1 MNHNS, CDR2 SASEGT. The CDR3 covers 16 residues. The germline V and J ends were trimmed by 7 bases and 0 bases, with 18 bases remaining between them. CDR3 sequence (DNA): TGTGCCAGCACCATATCCCCCAGGGCCCCTAACTATGGCTACACCTTC. Its protein is CASTISPRAPNYGYTF.

There are many counts of this clonotype. The chain employs TRBV25-1 and TRBJ2-5; D ambiguous. This CDR3 contains 11 residues. Germline V gene data show CDR1 as MGHDK and CDR2 as SYGVNS. V was cut by 4 bases and J by 1 base, with 1 base left in between. CDR3 DNA sequence: TGTGCCAGCAGTGCCCAAGAGACCCAGTACTTC. It encodes CASSAQETQYF.

This clonotype was counted many times. This chain joins TRBV7-2 and TRBJ2-5; 10 bases agree with TRBD2. CDR1 is SGHTA, CDR2 FQGNSA, per germline. The V gene end was trimmed by 5 bases and the J gene end by 5 bases; junction bases not matched to a gene: 11. The CDR3 runs to 16 residues. The CDR3 coding sequence is TGTGCCAGCAGCGCTCGGGGAGCGGGGGGGCCTGAGACCCAGTACTTC. Its translation: CASSARGAGGPETQYF.

The V gene is TRBV14, the J gene TRBJ2-3; D perhaps matches TRBD1 (6 bases). The CDR3 spans 13 residues. Trimming took off 6 bases at V and 6 bases at J, with 13 bases between the two ends. The germline V gene encodes CDR1 SGHDN and CDR2 FVKESK. CDR3 DNA sequence: TGTGCCAGCAGTAAACCAGGGGTCGATACGCAGTATTTT. Encoded protein: CASSKPGVDTQYF.

This clonotype was counted ten times or more. V and J are TRBV7-9 and TRBJ1-2; D may be TRBD1 (5 bases). The germline V gene encodes CDR1 SEHNR and CDR2 FQNEAQ (reference sequence). V was trimmed by 4 bases and J by 7 bases, leaving 10 bases between them. The CDR3 is made up of 12 amino acids. CDR3 sequence: CASSWGSPGYTF. The CDR3 bases are TGTGCCAGCAGCTGGGGGAGTCCTGGCTACACCTTC. The variable domain in full, completed from reference TRBV7-9 and TRBJ1-2, reads DTGVSQNPRHKITKRGQNVTFRCDPISEHNRLYWYRQTLGQGPEFLTYFQNEAQLEKSRLLSDRFSAERPKGSFSTLEIQRTEQGDSAMYLCASSWGSPGYTFGSGTRLTVV.

This clonotype was picked up many times. The J gene is TRBJ2-5, the V gene TRBV11-2; 7 bases are shared with TRBD2. Per germline, CDR1 SGHAT and CDR2 FQNNGV. The V gene end was trimmed by 1 base and the J gene end by 5 bases; junction bases not matched to a gene: 10. This CDR3 has 16 amino acids. In DNA form, the CDR3 reads TGTGCCAGCAGCTTAGGAAGCGGGGTACCAACGGAGACCCAGTACTTC. Translated: CASSLGSGVPTETQYF.

The chain recombines TRBV28 with TRBJ2-7, with 10 bases lining up with TRBD1. The CDR3 contains 13 residues. Germline V lookup: CDR1 MDHEN, CDR2 SYDVKM. The junction had 6 bases not matched to a gene; V was cut back by 6 bases and J by 7 bases. The CDR3 spells CASRTGGFDEQYF. The CDR3 DNA reads TGTGCCAGCAGGACAGGGGGCTTTGATGAGCAGTACTTC.

V usage is TRBV29-1 and J usage is TRBJ1-2, with 11 bases aligning to TRBD1. Per the germline V gene, CDR1 is SQVTM and CDR2 is ANQGSEA. The CDR3 is 13 residues long. J lost 8 bases, V lost 5 bases, and 7 bases had no gene match. The CDR3 region is CSVPGTGGRGYTF. The DNA of the CDR3 is TGCAGCGTTCCCGGGACAGGGGGACGCGGCTACACCTTC.

This clonotype was seen a handful of times. The rearrangement joins TRBV28 to TRBJ1-5, with D maybe TRBD1 (5 bases). Germline lookup yields CDR1 MDHEN and CDR2 SYDVKM. The germline V and J ends were trimmed by 1 base and 8 bases, with 24 bases remaining between them. This CDR3 comprises 18 residues. The CDR3 DNA is TGTGCCAGCAGTTTATTTGGCGGGGCCGCGCCCTGGAGGGAGCCCCAGCATTTT. The encoded protein is CASSLFGGAAPWREPQHF.

Only a few counts were recorded for this clonotype. The V gene is TRBV6-6, the J gene TRBJ1-1; D perhaps matches TRBD1 (6 bases). V was clipped by 6 bases and J by 0 bases, with 14 bases between them. The CDR3 covers 15 residues. In germline, CDR1 is MNHNY, CDR2 SVGAGI (reference sequence). The CDR3 DNA is TGTGCCAGCAGCGACGACAGGCTGATGAACACTGAAGCTTTCTTT. Encoded protein: CASSDDRLMNTEAFF.

This clonotype has a handful of counts. V is TRBV28 and J is TRBJ2-7, with 10 nucleotides matching TRBD1. J gave up 1 base and V 8 bases, and 5 bases lay outside the gene matches. The length of the CDR3 is 14 residues. CDR1 is MDHEN and CDR2 is SYDVKM in the germline V gene. CDR3 DNA sequence: TGTGCCAGCGAGCCGGGACAGGGGTCCTACGAGCAGTACTTC. Translation gives CASEPGQGSYEQYF. Complete variable domain (other parts from reference TRBV28 and TRBJ2-7): DVKVTQSSRYLVKRTGEKVFLECVQDMDHENMFWYRQDPGLGLRLIYFSYDVKMKEKGDIPEGYSVSREKKERFSLILESASTNQTSMYLCASEPGQGSYEQYFGPGTRLTVT.

The chain has TRBV19 and TRBJ1-5; D gene ambiguous. This CDR3 region has 14 residues. Germline loops: CDR1 LNHDA, CDR2 SQIVND (reference sequence). Trimming removed 3 bases from V and 2 bases from J, with 8 bases in between. The CDR3 nucleotides are TGTGCCAGTAGTATCGGAGAGGGCAATCAGCCCCAGCATTTT. Its translation: CASSIGEGNQPQHF.

There are a few counts of this clonotype. The chain uses TRBV6-2 or TRBV6-3 and TRBJ2-1; no reliable D call. The CDR3 spans 12 residues. Trimming shortened V by 5 bases and J by 5 bases, and 7 bases separated the two germline ends. Germline CDR1 MNHEY, CDR2 SVGEGT. The CDR3 sequence is CASSPIHNEQFF. CDR3 nucleotides: TGTGCCAGCAGTCCGATTCACAATGAGCAGTTCTTC.

This clonotype was observed a few times. The chain has TRBV7-3 and TRBJ1-6; 10 bases fit TRBD1. CDR1 and CDR2 (germline): SGHTA, FQGTGA. This CDR3 is built from 20 residues. V gave up 5 bases and J gave up 5 bases; unmatched junction bases: 18. Here the CDR3 reads CASSHSGTGDEGPHNSPLHF. CDR3 DNA sequence: TGTGCCAGCAGCCATTCGGGGACAGGGGACGAAGGACCGCATAATTCACCCCTCCACTTT.

In its sample, this clonotype was seen once. The genes are TRBV3-1 and TRBJ1-3; D gene unclear. The CDR3 extends over 16 amino acids. V lost 1 base, J lost 0 bases, and 10 bases lay in between. CDR1 and CDR2 (germline): LGHDT, YNNKEL (reference sequence). The CDR3 is CASSQGGPHSGNTIYF. The CDR3 region has the DNA TGTGCCAGCAGCCAAGGAGGGCCCCACTCTGGAAACACCATATATTTT.

The genes are TRBV28 and TRBJ2-3; TRBD2 might be the D (6 bases). V lost 3 bases to trimming and J lost 13 bases, with 26 bases between them. CDR1 and CDR2 from the germline V gene are MDHEN and SYDVKM. The CDR3 is made up of 16 amino acids. The CDR3 sequence: CASSFRVRDFPDLKYF. Here the CDR3 DNA reads TGTGCCAGCAGTTTCCGGGTCCGGGACTTCCCCGACCTGAAGTATTTT.

The chain has TRBV15 and TRBJ2-5; D not resolved. From germline, CDR1 is LNHNV and CDR2 YYDKDF (reference sequence). The V gene lost 0 bases and the J gene lost 5 bases, with 10 bases spanning the gap. This CDR3 comprises 14 residues. The DNA for the CDR3 is TGTGCCACCAGCAGAGATTCCAGTTGGGAGACCCAGTACTTC. Amino acids: CATSRDSSWETQYF.